The entry below describes one TCR beta chain. The data are from a study of shared clonotypes between healthy human individuals. Study as a whole: CD4 naive and CD4 memory each took three plates per donor, while CD8 naive took two and CD8 memory one.

Each cell subset's genomic DNA was divided evenly among several immunoSEQ plates. Clones were read by immunoSEQ multiplex PCR, and TCRdb kept only the in-frame ones, dropping some. Found here are about 2 million clones, roughly 94% of them singletons; the top ten hold about 0.13%. The CDR3 sequence is 15 residues long. V was pared by 6 bases and J by 1 base, with 15 bases between. Germline CDR1 is MDHEN and CDR2 is SYDVKM. The clonotype was recovered from a man aged 18 to 29 in good health. The chain couples TRBV28 to TRBJ1-1, with D maybe TRBD1 (6 bases). Source material: naive CD4+ T cells sorted from blood. Specified subset: CD45RA+ positively selected. The CDR3 protein is CASRELGATNTEAFF. CDR3 bases: TGTGCCAGCAGAGAATTGGGGGCAACGAACACTGAAGCTTTCTTT.